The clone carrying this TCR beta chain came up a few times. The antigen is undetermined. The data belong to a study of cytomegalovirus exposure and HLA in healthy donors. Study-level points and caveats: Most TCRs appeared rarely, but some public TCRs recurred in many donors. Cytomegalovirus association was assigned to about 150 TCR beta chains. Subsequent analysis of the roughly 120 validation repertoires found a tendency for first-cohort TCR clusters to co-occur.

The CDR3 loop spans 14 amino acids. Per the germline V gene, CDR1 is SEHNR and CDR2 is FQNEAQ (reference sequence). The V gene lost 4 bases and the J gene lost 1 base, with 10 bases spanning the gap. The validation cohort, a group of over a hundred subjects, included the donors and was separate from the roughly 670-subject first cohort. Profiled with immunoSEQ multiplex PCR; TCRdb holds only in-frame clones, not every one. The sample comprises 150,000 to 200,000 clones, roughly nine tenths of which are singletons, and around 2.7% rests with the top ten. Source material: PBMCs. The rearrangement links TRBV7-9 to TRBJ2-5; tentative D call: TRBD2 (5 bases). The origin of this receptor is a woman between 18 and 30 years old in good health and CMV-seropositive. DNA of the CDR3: TGTGCCAGCAGCTCTCGACTACTCCAAGAGACCCAGTACTTC. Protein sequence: CASSSRLLQETQYF. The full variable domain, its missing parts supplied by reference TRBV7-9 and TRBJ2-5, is DTGVSQNPRHKITKRGQNVTFRCDPISEHNRLYWYRQTLGQGPEFLTYFQNEAQLEKSRLLSDRFSAERPKGSFSTLEIQRTEQGDSAMYLCASSSRLLQETQYFGPGTRLLVL.